The clone carrying this TCR beta chain was seen many times. Its matching antigen is unknown. From the germline J gene comes the end of the CDR3, since the read stops 3 residues before it. Looked up from germline, CDR1 is KGHDR and CDR2 is SFDVKD. The CDR3 runs to 18 residues. With V trimmed by 4 bases and J by 7 bases, 12 bases remained unmatched. The data were produced by immunoSEQ multiplex PCR, yet TCRdb's version contains in-frame clones alone and is incomplete. The sample includes 35,000 to 50,000 clones, none of them occurring once. Patients and controls were mostly of Caucasian heritage. This sample is drawn from a study of T cell clonality in common variable immunodeficiency. Broader study findings: Fewer TCRbeta clones were shared among CVID subjects than controls. Common variable immunodeficiency TCR beta sequences reportedly had fewer deletions and N-nucleotide insertions. TCRbeta clonality was increased in CVID versus healthy controls.

This sequence was found in a person aged 18 to 75 in good health. The genes are TRBV24-1 and TRBJ2-1; 13 positions agree with TRBD2. The sample taken for sequencing was peripheral blood mononuclear cells. The CDR3 here is CATSETRSGTSGINEQFF. The sequenced part of the CDR3 DNA is TGTGCCACCAGTGAGACTCGTTCCGGGACTAGCGGGATTAATGAG.